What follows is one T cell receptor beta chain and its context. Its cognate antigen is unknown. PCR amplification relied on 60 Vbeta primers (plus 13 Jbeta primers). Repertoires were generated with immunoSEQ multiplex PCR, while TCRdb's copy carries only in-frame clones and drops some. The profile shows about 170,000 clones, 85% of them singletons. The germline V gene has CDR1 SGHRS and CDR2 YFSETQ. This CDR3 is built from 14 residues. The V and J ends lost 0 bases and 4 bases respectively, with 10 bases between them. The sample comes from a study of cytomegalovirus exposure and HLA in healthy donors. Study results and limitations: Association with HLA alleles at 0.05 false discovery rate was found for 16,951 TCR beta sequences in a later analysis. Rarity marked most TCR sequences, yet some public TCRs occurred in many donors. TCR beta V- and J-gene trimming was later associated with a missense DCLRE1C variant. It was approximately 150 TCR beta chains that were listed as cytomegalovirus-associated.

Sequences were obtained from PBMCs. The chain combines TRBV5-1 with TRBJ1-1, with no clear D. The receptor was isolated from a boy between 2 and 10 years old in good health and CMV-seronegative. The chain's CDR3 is CASSLENGITEAFF. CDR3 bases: TGCGCCAGCAGCTTGGAGAATGGCATCACTGAAGCTTTCTTT.